One and the same sample provided the 16 T cell receptor beta chains below, sequenced in a study of Graves' ophthalmopathy and Graves' hyperthyroidism. Using RNA transcripts, the TCR beta CDR3 regions were amplified. First-round RT-PCR with HTBI primers preceded a second-round multiplex PCR. TCRdb reprocessed the multiplex PCR reads via MiXCR and lists one record per CDR3 protein. This table holds roughly 480,000 distinct CDR3 sequences, about an eighth found once. The sequenced material came from blood. Every receptor here comes from a woman aged 30 to 39 with Graves' ophthalmopathy.

This clonotype was detected ten times or more. The chain combines TRBV12-3 or TRBV12-4 with TRBJ1-2, with TRBD1 as a possible D gene (5 bases). Trimming removed 2 bases from V and 8 bases from J, with 12 bases in between. This CDR3 is built from 13 residues. CDR3 protein: CASSLRGSWGYTF. The CDR3 DNA reads TGTGCCAGCAGTTTAAGGGGAAGTTGGGGCTACACCTTC.

This clonotype was observed many times. The chain links TRBV20-1 to TRBJ2-5; TRBD2 aligns across 11 bases. Germline V CDR1 and CDR2: DFQATT, SNEGSKA (reference sequence). The CDR3 is 13 residues long. Trimming removed 6 bases from V and 3 bases from J; junction bases left unmatched: 3. Written as DNA, the CDR3 is TGCAGTGCCGCTAGCGGGGGGAAAGAGACCCAGTACTTC. Amino acids: CSAASGGKETQYF.

The chain has TRBV6-1 and TRBJ1-3, with D possibly matching TRBD1 (6 bases). V gave up 4 bases and J gave up 3 bases, with 13 bases separating them. Germline CDR1 and CDR2: MNHNS and SASEGT. The CDR3 covers 15 residues. The CDR3 DNA is TGTGCCAGCAGTGCAGGGGTTCATCGTGGAAACACCATATATTTT. Residues: CASSAGVHRGNTIYF.

The sample holds many counts of this clonotype. The chain has TRBV30 and TRBJ2-2, with D unresolved. Trimming cost V 2 bases and J 8 bases, with 3 bases left between them. This CDR3 region has 10 residues. The germline gives CDR1 GTSNPN, CDR2 SVGIG (reference sequence). This CDR3 reads CAWSQGELFF. As DNA, the CDR3 is TGTGCCTGGAGTCAAGGGGAGCTGTTTTTT.

This clonotype was observed at least ten times. This CDR3 is CSVDLDGASHGYTF. The CDR3 DNA is TGCAGCGTTGACCTGGACGGCGCCAGCCATGGCTACACCTTC. The chain carries TRBV29-1 and TRBJ1-2; D is undetermined. The germline CDR1 and CDR2 sequences are SQVTM and ANQGSEA. The CDR3 has 14 residues. V lost 3 bases and J lost 6, with 17 bases in between.

This clonotype has a count of ten or more. CDR3 loop: CASSLQREVSGELFF. The CDR3 nucleotides are TGCGCCAGCAGCTTACAGCGGGAGGTCTCCGGGGAGCTGTTTTTT. The V gene is TRBV5-1, the J gene TRBJ2-2; 9 bases are shared with TRBD2. The ends lost 2 bases at V and 6 bases at J; junction bases unmatched: 5. Germline values: CDR1 SGHRS, CDR2 YFSETQ. The CDR3 covers 15 residues. The full variable domain, rest sourced from reference TRBV5-1 and TRBJ2-2, is KAGVTQTPRYLIKTRGQQVTLSCSPISGHRSVSWYQQTPGQGLQFLFEYFSETQRNKGNFPGRFSGRQFSNSRSEMNVSTLELGDSALYLCASSLQREVSGELFFGEGSRLTVL.

The chain uses TRBV2 and TRBJ2-5; 12 nucleotides line up with TRBD2. Germline CDR1 is SNHLY and CDR2 is FYNNEI. V gave up 6 bases and J gave up 10 bases; unmatched junction bases: 15. The CDR3 is 16 amino acids. CDR3 DNA: TGTGCCAGCAGGCGGCGTCTAGCGGGGGGGGCGGAAGGCCAGTACTTC. This translates into CASRRRLAGGAEGQYF.

This clonotype was recorded many times. The V call is TRBV30, the J call TRBJ2-7; D may be TRBD1 (6 bases). Trimming removed 0 bases at V and 2 bases at J, with 14 bases between. Germline CDR1 reads GTSNPN; CDR2 reads SVGIG (reference sequence). The CDR3 loop spans 15 amino acids. The CDR3 DNA sequence: TGTGCCTGGAGTGTACGCCGGGACATAACCTACGAGCAGTACTTC. Translated: CAWSVRRDITYEQYF. Complete variable domain (other parts from reference TRBV30 and TRBJ2-7): SQTIHQWPATLVQPVGSPLSLECTVEGTSNPNLYWYRQAAGRGLQLLFYSVGIGQISSEVPQNLSASRPQDRQFILSSKKLLLSDSGFYLCAWSVRRDITYEQYFGPGTRLTVT.

Many counts were recorded for this clonotype. V usage is TRBV20-1 and J usage is TRBJ1-1; tentatively, D is TRBD1 (5 bases). The CDR3 runs 13 residues. Trimming stripped 1 base from V and 4 bases from J, with 10 bases between. Germline lookup yields CDR1 DFQATT and CDR2 SNEGSKA (reference sequence). The CDR3 spells CSARGGVATEAFF. Here the CDR3 DNA reads TGCAGTGCTAGAGGGGGGGTGGCCACTGAAGCTTTCTTT.

This clonotype was found many times. The CDR3 region has the DNA TGTGCCAGCAGTTACTTAGCGGGACGGGTTAGCAATCAGCCCCAGCATTTT. Amino acid sequence: CASSYLAGRVSNQPQHF. The chain combines TRBV6-5 with TRBJ1-5, with a possible D match to TRBD1 (5 bases). Trimming took 1 base from V and 0 from J, leaving 13 bases between them. Germline V gives CDR1 MNHEY, CDR2 SVGAGI. The CDR3 totals 17 residues.

This clonotype occurred a few times. This chain joins TRBV4-1 and TRBJ2-3; perhaps TRBD2 as D (5 bases). V was shortened by 2 bases and J by 2 bases, with 8 bases between the two germline ends. The CDR3 consists of 14 residues. From germline, CDR1 is MGHRA and CDR2 YSYEKL. CDR3 loop: CASSQRRDTDTQYF. Here the CDR3 DNA reads TGCGCCAGCAGCCAAAGACGGGACACAGATACGCAGTATTTT.

This clonotype was recorded at least ten times. This chain connects TRBV25-1 to TRBJ2-7; the D gene is possibly TRBD2 (5 bases). Germline CDR1 and CDR2: MGHDK and SYGVNS. This CDR3 spans 15 amino acids. Trimming took 3 bases from V and 3 from J, leaving 15 bases between them. CDR3 region: CASSDPGVSLYEQYF. In DNA, the CDR3 is TGTGCCAGCAGTGACCCCGGGGTATCGCTCTACGAGCAGTACTTC.

This chain uses TRBV29-1 with TRBJ1-1; D is perhaps TRBD1 (6 bases). Germline V CDR1 and CDR2: SQVTM, ANQGSEA. The CDR3 contains 14 residues. With 7 bases removed from V and 0 bases from J, the gap between germline ends came to 15 bases. The CDR3 bases are TGCAGCGGCCCACCAGGGGCCCTGAACACTGAAGCTTTCTTT. Its translation is CSGPPGALNTEAFF. The full variable domain, in which reference TRBV29-1 and TRBJ1-1 provide the parts outside the CDR3, is SAVISQKPSRDICQRGTSLTIQCQVDSQVTMMFWYRQQPGQSLTLIATANQGSEATYESGFVIDKFPISRPNLTFSTLTVSNMSPEDSSIYLCSGPPGALNTEAFFGQGTRLTVV.

This clonotype was recorded many times. V usage is TRBV7-8 and J usage is TRBJ2-5, with 7 bases matching TRBD1. The germline CDR1 and CDR2 sequences are SGHVS and FQNEAQ. J lost 5 bases, V lost 3 bases, and 9 bases had no gene match. CDR3 length: 15 amino acids. CDR3 DNA sequence: TGTGCCAGCAGCTTCGGACAGGTCGACGGGGAGACCCAGTACTTC. This gives the protein CASSFGQVDGETQYF.

This clonotype has ten or more counts. V gene TRBV6-2 or TRBV6-3 combines with J gene TRBJ2-7, with 8 bases fitting TRBD2. CDR1 and CDR2 (germline): MNHEY, SVGEGT. The CDR3 is 14 amino acids. The J segment lost 3 bases and the V segment lost 6 bases, leaving 7 bases of the junction unmatched. CDR3 sequence reads: CASRRRTSSYEQYF. For the CDR3, the DNA is TGTGCCAGCAGAAGAAGGACTAGCAGCTACGAGCAGTACTTC.

In this sample, this clonotype turned up many times. V is TRBV10-3 and J is TRBJ1-1; D is unresolved. With 2 bases removed from V and 0 bases from J, the gap between germline ends came to 10 bases. This CDR3 has 15 amino acids. Germline V gives CDR1 ENHRY, CDR2 SYGVKD. This chain's CDR3 is CAISERRRMNTEAFF. The CDR3 coding sequence is TGTGCCATCAGTGAGCGTCGGCGGATGAACACTGAAGCTTTCTTT.